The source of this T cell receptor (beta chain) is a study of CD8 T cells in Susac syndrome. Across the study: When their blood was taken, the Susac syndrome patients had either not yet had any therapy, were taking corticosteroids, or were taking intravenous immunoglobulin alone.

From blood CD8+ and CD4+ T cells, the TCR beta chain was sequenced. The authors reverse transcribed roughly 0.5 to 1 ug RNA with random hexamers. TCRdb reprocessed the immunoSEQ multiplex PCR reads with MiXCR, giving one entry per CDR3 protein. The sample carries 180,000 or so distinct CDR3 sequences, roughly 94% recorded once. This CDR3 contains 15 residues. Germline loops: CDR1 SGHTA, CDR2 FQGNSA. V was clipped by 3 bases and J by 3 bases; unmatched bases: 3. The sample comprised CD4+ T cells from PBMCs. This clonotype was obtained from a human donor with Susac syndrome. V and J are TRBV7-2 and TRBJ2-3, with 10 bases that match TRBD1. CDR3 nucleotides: TGTGCCAGCAGCTTTCCGGGACAGGGGACAGATACGCAGTATTTT. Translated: CASSFPGQGTDTQYF.